The clone carrying this T cell receptor beta chain was recorded a few times. Template switching with 5'RACE generated the TCR cDNA and added a universal primer site and UMIs. A single record per CDR3 protein comes from TCRdb applying MiXCR to the 5' RACE reads. The table includes some 320,000 distinct CDR3 sequences, approximately 4% detected once. This sample is drawn from a study of T cells after yellow fever vaccination. CDR1 and CDR2 from the germline V gene are MGHRA and YSYEKL. The CDR3 covers 12 residues. The germline V and J ends were trimmed by 3 bases and 5 bases, with 5 bases remaining between them.

The sequence was obtained from a man aged 18-30 years who received the YFV17D yellow fever vaccine. The gene calls are TRBV4-1 and TRBJ2-1; D remains unclear. This sample comprised PBMCs, obtained 5 days after the yellow fever booster vaccination. For the CDR3, the DNA is TGCGCCAGCAGCCATCAGAACAATGAGCAGTTCTTC. Its protein product is CASSHQNNEQFF.